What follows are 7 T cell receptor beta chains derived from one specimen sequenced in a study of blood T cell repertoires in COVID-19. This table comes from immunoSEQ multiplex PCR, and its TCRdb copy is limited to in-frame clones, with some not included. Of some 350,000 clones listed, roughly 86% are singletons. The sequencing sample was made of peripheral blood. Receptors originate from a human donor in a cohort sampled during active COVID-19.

The DNA for the CDR3 is TGTGCCAGCAGGTTCCTCGGGGGAACGGCAGATACGCAGTATTTT. Translation: CASRFLGGTADTQYF. The rearrangement links TRBV6-5 to TRBJ2-3, with D maybe TRBD2 (6 bases). The CDR3 is made up of 15 amino acids. Germline V gives CDR1 MNHEY, CDR2 SVGAGI. Trimming left V 6 bases short and J 4 bases short, with 17 bases between.

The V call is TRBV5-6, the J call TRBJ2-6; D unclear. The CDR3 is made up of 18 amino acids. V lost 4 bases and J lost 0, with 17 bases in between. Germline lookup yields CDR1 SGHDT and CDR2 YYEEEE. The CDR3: CASSPKSLTISGANVLTF. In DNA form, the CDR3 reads TGTGCCAGCAGCCCGAAGTCATTAACTATCTCTGGGGCCAACGTCCTGACTTTC.

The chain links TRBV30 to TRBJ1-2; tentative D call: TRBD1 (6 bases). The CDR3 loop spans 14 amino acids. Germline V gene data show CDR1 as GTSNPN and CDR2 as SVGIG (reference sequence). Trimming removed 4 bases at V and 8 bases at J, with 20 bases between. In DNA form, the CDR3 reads TGTGCCTGGACCCTCGTCCAGGGGACGAGGGGCTACACCTTC. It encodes CAWTLVQGTRGYTF.

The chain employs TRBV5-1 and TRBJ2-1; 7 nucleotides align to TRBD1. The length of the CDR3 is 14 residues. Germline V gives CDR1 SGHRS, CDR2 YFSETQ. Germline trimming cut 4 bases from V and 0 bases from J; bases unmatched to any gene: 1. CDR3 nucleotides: TGCGCCAGCAGCGGGGACAGCTCCTACAATGAGCAGTTCTTC. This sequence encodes CASSGDSSYNEQFF.

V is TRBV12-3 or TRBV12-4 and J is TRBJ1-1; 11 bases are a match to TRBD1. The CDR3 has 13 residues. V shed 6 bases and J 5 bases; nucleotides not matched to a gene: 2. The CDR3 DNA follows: TGTGCCAGCAGCCGGGACAGGGGGACTGAAGCTTTCTTT. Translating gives CASSRDRGTEAFF.

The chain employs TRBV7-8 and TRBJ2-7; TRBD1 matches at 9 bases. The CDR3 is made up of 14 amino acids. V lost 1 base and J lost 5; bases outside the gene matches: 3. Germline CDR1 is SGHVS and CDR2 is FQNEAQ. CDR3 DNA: TGTGCCAGCAGCTTAGGACAGGGGGGCAACGAGCAGTACTTC. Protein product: CASSLGQGGNEQYF.

The CDR3 bases are TGCGCCAGCAGCCCAACGGGTCCCAGCTCTGGAAACACCATATATTTT. As protein: CASSPTGPSSGNTIYF. J is TRBJ1-3 and V is TRBV5-1; D call uncertain. Trimming removed 4 bases at V and 0 bases at J, with 14 bases between. Germline V gives CDR1 SGHRS, CDR2 YFSETQ. The CDR3 contains 16 residues.